Below, one TCR beta chain is given with its context. Its antigen is not known. Trimming removed 5 bases from V and 2 bases from J; junction bases left unmatched: 10. Germline-derived CDR1 and CDR2 are SEHNR and FQNEAQ (reference sequence). The CDR3 has 17 residues. The data originate from a study of cytomegalovirus exposure and HLA in healthy donors. The PCR had 60 Vbeta and 13 Jbeta primers. In the original analysis: Counted up in a later analysis, unique TCR beta chains came to roughly 80 million, with some 9.9 million shared. Libraries were prepared by immunoSEQ multiplex PCR; TCRdb keeps only in-frame clonotypes and omits some of them. V and J calls and clone size are those listed in that table; D and trimming were worked out from the DNA. The sample contains 120,000 or so clones, 75% to 90% of which appear only once. Overall study results and limits: Roughly even sequencing depth across donors was the assumption behind the presence/absence analyses.

V gene TRBV7-9 combines with J gene TRBJ1-2; 11 bases fit TRBD1. The material sequenced was PBMCs. The sequence derives from a man aged 30 to 45 in good health and CMV-seronegative. The CDR3 loop reads CASSRGTGGALNYGYTF. CDR3 nucleotide sequence: TGTGCCAGCAGCCGGGGGACAGGGGGTGCTTTAAACTATGGCTACACCTTC.